A selection of T cell receptor beta chains follows, all from one sample in a study of OX40 agonist ivuxolimab in advanced cancers. Measured with immunoSEQ multiplex PCR; TCRdb has only the in-frame clones, and not every one. The profile covers about 54,000 clones, with 84% appearing a single time and about 1.2% taken by the ten largest. The sequencing used CD4+ or CD8+ T cells sorted from blood, collected in a trial of the OX40 agonist ivuxolimab. These receptors all stem from an adult with an advanced solid tumor such as melanoma, head and neck, liver or kidney cancer. Both conserved end residues are part of each CDR3. Fields, in order: D gene, clone size, V gene, J gene, CDR3 length, CDR3 DNA, CDR3 protein. D genes are given only for firm matches. Clone sizes are given selectively: once, few, many, or a class where the clone is expanded.

d_gene: -; abundance: -; v_gene: TRBV7-9; j_gene: TRBJ1-2; len: 14; CDR3nt: TGTGCCAGCAGCTTAGCAGGGTCAGGGTACGGCTACACCTTC; CDR3aa: CASSLAGSGYGYTF
d_gene: TRBD1; abundance: -; v_gene: TRBV7-2; j_gene: TRBJ1-2; len: 15; CDR3nt: TGTGCCAGCAGCCCAAACAGGGGTCTAGGGTATGGCTACACCTTC; CDR3aa: CASSPNRGLGYGYTF
d_gene: -; abundance: once; v_gene: TRBV19; j_gene: TRBJ2-1; len: 15; CDR3nt: TGTGCCAGTAGTAGGGCGGGTATCTCCTACAATGAGCAGTTCTTC; CDR3aa: CASSRAGISYNEQFF
d_gene: -; abundance: -; v_gene: TRBV5-4; j_gene: TRBJ2-7; len: 18; CDR3nt: TGTGCCAGCAGCCCGACCCCCCCTGGTCGGGGGAGCTCCTACGAGCAGTACTTC; CDR3aa: CASSPTPPGRGSSYEQYF
d_gene: -; abundance: -; v_gene: TRBV28; j_gene: TRBJ1-2; len: 16; CDR3nt: TGTGCCAGCAGTTTAGGGGGCGCTTCGTTTAACTATGGCTACACCTTC; CDR3aa: CASSLGGASFNYGYTF
d_gene: -; abundance: -; v_gene: TRBV28; j_gene: TRBJ1-5; len: 12; CDR3nt: TGTGCCAGCAGGCAGGGGAGTCAGCCCCAGCATTTT; CDR3aa: CASRQGSQPQHF
d_gene: -; abundance: once; v_gene: TRBV21-1; j_gene: TRBJ1-5; len: 19; CDR3nt: TGTGCCACGGGAGGCCCACCTGCCTTGGTAGGGGGCCTGAATCAGCCCCAGCATTTT; CDR3aa: CATGGPPALVGGLNQPQHF
d_gene: -; abundance: -; v_gene: TRBV6-1; j_gene: TRBJ1-1; len: 15; CDR3nt: TGTGCCAGCATTAAGGACAGTTTCGGCGATACTGAAGCTTTCTTT; CDR3aa: CASIKDSFGDTEAFF
d_gene: -; abundance: -; v_gene: TRBV14; j_gene: TRBJ2-5; len: 14; CDR3nt: TGTGCCAGCAGCCAAGTGATAGGGGGTGAGACCCAGTACTTC; CDR3aa: CASSQVIGGETQYF
d_gene: -; abundance: -; v_gene: TRBV6-1; j_gene: TRBJ1-2; len: 14; CDR3nt: TGTGCCAGCAGTGGCCCCGACAGAGACTATGGCTACACCTTC; CDR3aa: CASSGPDRDYGYTF
d_gene: -; abundance: -; v_gene: TRBV14; j_gene: TRBJ2-7; len: 17; CDR3nt: TGTGCCAGCAGCCAAGAAGCCCTGGCAGGCGAATCCTACGAGCAGTACTTC; CDR3aa: CASSQEALAGESYEQYF
d_gene: -; abundance: -; v_gene: TRBV19; j_gene: TRBJ2-2; len: 14; CDR3nt: TGTGCCAGTAGTAGAGGGGCGAGCACCGGGGAGCTGTTTTTT; CDR3aa: CASSRGASTGELFF
d_gene: -; abundance: once; v_gene: TRBV7-2; j_gene: TRBJ2-1; len: 14; CDR3nt: TGTGCCAGCAGCTCTACTAGGGGGTCCAATGAGCAGTTCTTC; CDR3aa: CASSSTRGSNEQFF
d_gene: -; abundance: -; v_gene: TRBV7-3; j_gene: TRBJ1-1; len: 13; CDR3nt: TGTGCCAGCAGCATGACAGTGGTCACTGAAGCTTTCTTT; CDR3aa: CASSMTVVTEAFF
d_gene: -; abundance: once; v_gene: TRBV28; j_gene: TRBJ1-5; len: 15; CDR3nt: TGTGCCAGCAGTTTAAGGTGGAGCGGCAATCAGCCCCAGCATTTT; CDR3aa: CASSLRWSGNQPQHF
d_gene: TRBD1; abundance: -; v_gene: TRBV28; j_gene: TRBJ2-7; len: 13; CDR3nt: TGTGCCAGCAGTAGACAGGGCTTCTACGAGCAGTACTTC; CDR3aa: CASSRQGFYEQYF
d_gene: -; abundance: -; v_gene: TRBV27; j_gene: TRBJ2-7; len: 16; CDR3nt: TGTGCCAGCAGTTTTGCCGACAGGAGTAGCTCCTACGAGCAGTACTTC; CDR3aa: CASSFADRSSSYEQYF
d_gene: TRBD1; abundance: -; v_gene: TRBV28; j_gene: TRBJ1-2; len: 15; CDR3nt: TGTGCCAGCAGTTTACTGGGAGGGGGCGACTATGGCTACACCTTC; CDR3aa: CASSLLGGGDYGYTF
d_gene: -; abundance: few; v_gene: TRBV14; j_gene: TRBJ1-3; len: 16; CDR3nt: TGTGCCAGCAGCCGCCGGGACTCCAACTCTGGAAACACCATATATTTT; CDR3aa: CASSRRDSNSGNTIYF
d_gene: TRBD1; abundance: -; v_gene: TRBV19; j_gene: TRBJ2-5; len: 15; CDR3nt: TGTGCCAGTAAACGCGGACAGGGGAGCTCGGAGACCCAGTACTTC; CDR3aa: CASKRGQGSSETQYF
d_gene: -; abundance: -; v_gene: TRBV10-3; j_gene: TRBJ1-1; len: 15; CDR3nt: TGTGCCATCAGTGAGTCGGCGGTGACAGAGACTGAAGCTTTCTTT; CDR3aa: CAISESAVTETEAFF
d_gene: TRBD1; abundance: -; v_gene: TRBV29-1; j_gene: TRBJ2-1; len: 13; CDR3nt: TGCAGCGTTGAGGGGGACAGGAACAATGAGCAGTTCTTC; CDR3aa: CSVEGDRNNEQFF
d_gene: TRBD2; abundance: -; v_gene: TRBV5-5; j_gene: TRBJ2-1; len: 15; CDR3nt: TGTGCCAGCAGCTTGCAACCGGGAGGGTACAATGAGCAGTTCTTC; CDR3aa: CASSLQPGGYNEQFF
d_gene: -; abundance: -; v_gene: TRBV2; j_gene: TRBJ2-7; len: 14; CDR3nt: TGTGCCAGCAGTGAAGTGGGGACTTCCTACGAGCAGTACTTC; CDR3aa: CASSEVGTSYEQYF
d_gene: TRBD2; abundance: -; v_gene: TRBV10-3; j_gene: TRBJ2-1; len: 15; CDR3nt: TGTGCCATCAGTGCCGCGGGGGGCGTGGGGAATGAGCAGTTCTTC; CDR3aa: CAISAAGGVGNEQFF
d_gene: -; abundance: -; v_gene: TRBV5-1; j_gene: TRBJ2-7; len: 15; CDR3nt: TGCGCCAGCGGCCCTGGTGGTCTTTCCTCCTACGAGCAGTACTTC; CDR3aa: CASGPGGLSSYEQYF
d_gene: -; abundance: few; v_gene: TRBV7-9; j_gene: TRBJ2-3; len: 15; CDR3nt: TGTGCCAGCAGCTCCGACCCTATTCTCACAGATACGCAGTATTTT; CDR3aa: CASSSDPILTDTQYF
d_gene: -; abundance: -; v_gene: TRBV7-6; j_gene: TRBJ1-2; len: 14; CDR3nt: TGTGCCAGCAGCTTGGGTACGGGGGCGGCTGGCTACACCTTC; CDR3aa: CASSLGTGAAGYTF
d_gene: TRBD2; abundance: -; v_gene: TRBV5-1; j_gene: TRBJ2-3; len: 16; CDR3nt: TGCGCCAGCAGCTTTTCCGGGAGGGGGGACACAGATACGCAGTATTTT; CDR3aa: CASSFSGRGDTDTQYF
d_gene: -; abundance: -; v_gene: TRBV5-4; j_gene: TRBJ2-1; len: 14; CDR3nt: TGTGCCAGCAGCTTGTTTTCCATCGGGCAAGAGCAGTTCTTC; CDR3aa: CASSLFSIGQEQFF
d_gene: -; abundance: -; v_gene: TRBV7-8; j_gene: TRBJ1-2; len: 16; CDR3nt: TGTGCCAGCAGCCCCCGTGGCACAGGGCCTATGGCTGGCTACACCTTC; CDR3aa: CASSPRGTGPMAGYTF
d_gene: TRBD1; abundance: -; v_gene: TRBV2; j_gene: TRBJ2-7; len: 14; CDR3nt: TGTGCCAGCTCAACAGGGGGCTTGTCCTACGAGCAGTACTTC; CDR3aa: CASSTGGLSYEQYF
d_gene: TRBD1; abundance: -; v_gene: TRBV10-3; j_gene: TRBJ1-5; len: 17; CDR3nt: TGTGCCACCGCCCCCGGACAGGGGGTTCGCTTCGGGCAGCCCCAGCATTTT; CDR3aa: CATAPGQGVRFGQPQHF
d_gene: -; abundance: once; v_gene: TRBV5-1; j_gene: TRBJ1-1; len: 13; CDR3nt: TGCGCCAGCAGCCAGCAAGCGAACACTGAAGCTTTCTTT; CDR3aa: CASSQQANTEAFF
d_gene: -; abundance: -; v_gene: TRBV6-5; j_gene: TRBJ2-7; len: 15; CDR3nt: TGTGCCAGCAGTTACTTCTCAGGGATTTCCTACGAGCAGTACTTC; CDR3aa: CASSYFSGISYEQYF
d_gene: -; abundance: once; v_gene: TRBV28; j_gene: TRBJ1-2; len: 13; CDR3nt: TGTGCCAGCAGTGTATCAGGGGTCCGGGGCTACACCTTC; CDR3aa: CASSVSGVRGYTF
d_gene: -; abundance: -; v_gene: TRBV5-4; j_gene: TRBJ1-1; len: 13; CDR3nt: TGTGCCAGCAGCCAAGAAGCGGGGGTTGAAGCTTTCTTT; CDR3aa: CASSQEAGVEAFF
d_gene: TRBD1; abundance: -; v_gene: TRBV7-2; j_gene: TRBJ2-7; len: 14; CDR3nt: TGTGCCAGCAGCTCGTCCGGGACAGGCTACGAGCAGTACTTC; CDR3aa: CASSSSGTGYEQYF
d_gene: -; abundance: -; v_gene: TRBV6-5; j_gene: TRBJ2-7; len: 15; CDR3nt: TGTGCCAGCAGCCTTTTTACCGGGGGCTCCTACGAGCAGTACTTC; CDR3aa: CASSLFTGGSYEQYF
d_gene: TRBD1; abundance: -; v_gene: TRBV7-3; j_gene: TRBJ2-2; len: 16; CDR3nt: TGTGCCAGCAGCCCCCCGGGACAGGATTCGTACGGGGAGCTGTTTTTT; CDR3aa: CASSPPGQDSYGELFF
d_gene: -; abundance: -; v_gene: TRBV18; j_gene: TRBJ2-6; len: 18; CDR3nt: TGTGCCAGCTCCCAAGTACGTCACCTTACCTCTGGGGCCAACGTCCTGACTTTC; CDR3aa: CASSQVRHLTSGANVLTF
d_gene: -; abundance: -; v_gene: TRBV5-1; j_gene: TRBJ2-1; len: 16; CDR3nt: TGCGCCAGCAGCTCAGAAACAGGGACCTCCTACAATGAGCAGTTCTTC; CDR3aa: CASSSETGTSYNEQFF
d_gene: -; abundance: -; v_gene: TRBV5-6; j_gene: TRBJ1-5; len: 13; CDR3nt: TGTGCCAGCAGCACCGGGAGGAATCAGCCCCAGCATTTT; CDR3aa: CASSTGRNQPQHF
d_gene: -; abundance: -; v_gene: TRBV4-3; j_gene: TRBJ1-1; len: 16; CDR3nt: TGCGCCAGCAGCCAAGATGGTGGCAGGGTAAGCACTGAAGCTTTCTTT; CDR3aa: CASSQDGGRVSTEAFF
d_gene: TRBD1; abundance: medium-sized; v_gene: TRBV7-2; j_gene: TRBJ2-7; len: 15; CDR3nt: TGTGCCAGCAGCCAATCGGGACAGGGTGTATACGAGCAGTACTTC; CDR3aa: CASSQSGQGVYEQYF
d_gene: -; abundance: -; v_gene: TRBV6-5; j_gene: TRBJ2-7; len: 14; CDR3nt: TGTGCCAGCAGTCAACAGGGAACCCTCGGCGAGCAGTACTTC; CDR3aa: CASSQQGTLGEQYF
d_gene: -; abundance: -; v_gene: TRBV25-1; j_gene: TRBJ1-4; len: 16; CDR3nt: TGTGCCAGCAGTGATTCTGATCGGCCCCCTCTAGAAAAACTGTTTTTT; CDR3aa: CASSDSDRPPLEKLFF
d_gene: TRBD1; abundance: -; v_gene: TRBV19; j_gene: TRBJ1-5; len: 20; CDR3nt: TGTGCCAGTAGTATTAATCCCTTGACAGGGGGCACGATTAGCAATCAGCCCCAGCATTTT; CDR3aa: CASSINPLTGGTISNQPQHF
d_gene: TRBD2; abundance: -; v_gene: TRBV11-2; j_gene: TRBJ2-1; len: 15; CDR3nt: TGTGCCAGCAGCTCCGTAGCGGGAATGAGGAATGAGCAGTTCTTC; CDR3aa: CASSSVAGMRNEQFF
d_gene: -; abundance: -; v_gene: TRBV11-2; j_gene: TRBJ2-5; len: 13; CDR3nt: TGTGCCAGCAGCCCCGGGATCCAAGAGACCCAGTACTTC; CDR3aa: CASSPGIQETQYF
d_gene: -; abundance: once; v_gene: TRBV9; j_gene: TRBJ1-1; len: 15; CDR3nt: TGTGCCAGCAGCGTCGCTCTTGGGAGTGACACTGAAGCTTTCTTT; CDR3aa: CASSVALGSDTEAFF
d_gene: -; abundance: -; v_gene: TRBV5-1; j_gene: TRBJ1-1; len: 16; CDR3nt: TGCGCCAGCAGCACCTCTGGGCCCAACACCCGCGCTGAAGCTTTCTTT; CDR3aa: CASSTSGPNTRAEAFF
d_gene: TRBD1; abundance: few; v_gene: TRBV18; j_gene: TRBJ2-5; len: 15; CDR3nt: TGTGCCAGCTCACCACTTGGACAGGGCAGGGGGGCCCAGTACTTC; CDR3aa: CASSPLGQGRGAQYF
d_gene: -; abundance: -; v_gene: TRBV28; j_gene: TRBJ1-1; len: 14; CDR3nt: TGTGCCAGCAGTTTGGGCGGGACCGGCACTGAAGCTTTCTTT; CDR3aa: CASSLGGTGTEAFF